This T cell receptor (beta chain) was sequenced for a study of cytomegalovirus exposure and HLA in healthy donors. Primers for the PCR totalled 60 Vbeta and 13 Jbeta. TCRdb's copy holds only in-frame clones and misses some; the assay was immunoSEQ multiplex PCR. The sample includes about 190,000 clones, roughly four fifths seen only once; the top ten take less than 4%. With regard to this clone: Its antigen remains unknown.

Overall study findings and caveats: Researchers counted 150 to 200 TCR beta chains as cytomegalovirus-associated. Most TCR sequences showed up rarely, but some public TCRs showed up in many donors.

Specimen: PBMCs. The sequence derives from a woman in her 30s in good health and CMV-seropositive.

As DNA, the CDR3 is TGTGCCAGCAGTTTATCGGGGGCTCTCAATCAGCCCCAGCATTTT. Its protein product is CASSLSGALNQPQHF. This sequence joins TRBV27 and TRBJ1-5; D is possibly TRBD1 (6 bases). Germline V gene lookup returns CDR1 MNHEY and CDR2 SMNVEV (reference sequence). Trimming removed 0 bases at V and 3 bases at J, with 9 bases between. The CDR3 is made up of 15 amino acids.